A selection of T cell receptor beta chains follows, all from one sample in a study of blood T cell repertoires in COVID-19. The method was immunoSEQ multiplex PCR; TCRdb's version includes in-frame clones alone and lacks a portion of them. The data hold approximately 75,000 clones, with more than 60% observed a single time. The sequencing sample was made of peripheral blood. These receptors were taken from a woman older than 75 with active or convalescent COVID-19. The CDR3 runs from the conserved cysteine through the conserved F or W. Each record gives: D gene, clone size, J gene, V gene, CDR3 DNA, CDR3 protein. The D gene is left open where the match is weak. Where a row states a size, it is once, few, many or the class of an expanded clone; other rows omit it.

>.|.|TRBJ1-6|TRBV7-8
TGTGCCAGCAGCTTAGCCACAGGGAGGGCTATAGGATCACCCCTCCACTTT
CASSLATGRAIGSPLHF
>.|.|TRBJ1-4|TRBV6-1
TGTGCCAGCAGTGACCGGACAGACAATGAAAAACTGTTTTTT
CASSDRTDNEKLFF
>.|many|TRBJ1-2|TRBV10-2
TGCGCCAGCAGTGAGTCGACAGAAACTTATGGCTACACCTTC
CASSESTETYGYTF
>TRBD1|few|TRBJ1-3|TRBV19
TGTGCCAGTACTACGGGACAGCAACTCTCTGGAAACACCATATATTTT
CASTTGQQLSGNTIYF
>.|.|TRBJ1-2|TRBV6-6
TGTGCCAGCAGTTACCAAAGAGGGATCGATGGCTACACCTTC
CASSYQRGIDGYTF
>TRBD1|.|TRBJ2-7|TRBV4-1
TGCGCCAGCAGCCAGGAGGGACAGGGCCCCTACGAGCAGTACTTC
CASSQEGQGPYEQYF
>.|few|TRBJ2-2|TRBV21-1
TGTGCCAGCAGCAAAGCCGAAAGTCTGGCTCAGACCGGGGAGCTGTTTTTT
CASSKAESLAQTGELFF
>TRBD2|.|TRBJ2-7|TRBV30
TGTGCCTCCTCACGGGGGGGGACCTCCTACGAGCAGTACTTC
CASSRGGTSYEQYF
>TRBD1|.|TRBJ2-7|TRBV6-2/TRBV6-3
TGTGCCAGCAGTTCGGCGGGACAGGGGGCTTACGAGCAGTACTTC
CASSSAGQGAYEQYF
>.|.|TRBJ2-4|TRBV3-1/TRBV3-2
TGTGCCAGCAGCCAGGGGGCGGCCAAAAACATTCAGTACTTC
CASSQGAAKNIQYF
>.|.|TRBJ2-5|TRBV5-1
TGCGCCAGCAGCCAGGGGTGGGCAGAGACCCAGTACTTC
CASSQGWAETQYF
>TRBD1|once|TRBJ1-2|TRBV7-6
TGTGCCAGCAGCTTAGTGACAGGGAGTGACTACACCTTC
CASSLVTGSDYTF
>TRBD2|.|TRBJ2-3|TRBV29-1
TGCAGCACCCTACGGGGGGGGGATACGCAGTATTTT
CSTLRGGDTQYF
>TRBD1|.|TRBJ1-4|TRBV6-5
TGTGCCAGCAGTTACTCGACAGGGACTAATGAAAAACTGTTTTTT
CASSYSTGTNEKLFF
>TRBD2|.|TRBJ2-5|TRBV5-1
TGCGCCAGCAGCCTACTGACTAGCGGGAGCCAAGAGACCCAGTACTTC
CASSLLTSGSQETQYF
>.|.|TRBJ1-3|TRBV4-1
TGCGCCAGCAGCCAGGTTCGGGAAACTGGAAACACCATATATTTT
CASSQVRETGNTIYF
>.|.|TRBJ2-3|TRBV21-1
TGTGCCAGCAGCAAAGGACTTCAGACTAGCGCAGATACGCAGTATTTT
CASSKGLQTSADTQYF
>.|.|TRBJ1-3|TRBV12-5
TGTGCTAGTGGTTTGGTGGGGGGGACCTCTGGAAACACCATATATTTT
CASGLVGGTSGNTIYF
>TRBD1|once|TRBJ1-1|TRBV7-9
TGTGCCAGCAGCTTAGAGTCAGGGGGAAACACTGAAGCTTTCTTT
CASSLESGGNTEAFF
>.|.|TRBJ1-1|TRBV28
TGTGCCAGCAGTTTAGCGACAGGAATCATTGAAGCTTTCTTT
CASSLATGIIEAFF
>.|.|TRBJ1-2|TRBV7-8
TGTGCCAGCAGCTTAGCCCCGAACGGTGGCTACACCTTC
CASSLAPNGGYTF
>TRBD1|.|TRBJ1-1|TRBV6-5
TGTGCCAGCAGTTACTTCAAAGGGACAGGTATTGAAGCTTTCTTT
CASSYFKGTGIEAFF
>.|once|TRBJ1-5|TRBV7-9
TGTGCCAGCAGCCCCAGTTTACAGAGAAATCAGCCCCAGCATTTT
CASSPSLQRNQPQHF
>TRBD1|.|TRBJ2-5|TRBV4-3
TGCGCCAGCAGCCAAGATAGGACAGGTCAAGAGACCCAGTACTTC
CASSQDRTGQETQYF
>TRBD1|.|TRBJ2-1|TRBV5-1
TGCGCCAGCAGCCCTGGGACAGGACAAATTGAGCAGTTCTTC
CASSPGTGQIEQFF
>.|.|TRBJ1-6|TRBV9
TGTGCCAGCAGCGCCGCTGAGGTACCTTATAATTCACCCCTCCACTTT
CASSAAEVPYNSPLHF
>.|.|TRBJ2-1|TRBV18
TGTGCCAGCTCACCCACTAGCCAAGTCTACAATGAGCAGTTCTTC
CASSPTSQVYNEQFF
>.|.|TRBJ2-5|TRBV7-7
TGTGCTAGCAGCTTAGGGCTCCTGGGGGCCTATAAAGAGACCCAGTACTTC
CASSLGLLGAYKETQYF
>.|.|TRBJ1-6|TRBV18
TGTGCCAGCTCACTGTCTTATAATTCACCCCTCCACTTT
CASSLSYNSPLHF
>.|.|TRBJ1-2|TRBV6-5
TGTGCCAGCAGCCAGGGCCTTTATGGCTACACCTTC
CASSQGLYGYTF
>.|.|TRBJ1-2|TRBV9
TGTGCCAGCAGCGTAGGATGGGAGGGTGCCTATGGCTACACCTTC
CASSVGWEGAYGYTF
>TRBD2|.|TRBJ2-5|TRBV5-1
TGCGCCAGCAGCTTGGCCGTTGGCGGGGGGGGCCAAGAGACCCAGTACTTC
CASSLAVGGGGQETQYF
>.|.|TRBJ2-3|TRBV3-1/TRBV3-2
TGTGCCAGCAGCCAGGGTACAGTGCCCCACACAGATACGCAGTATTTT
CASSQGTVPHTDTQYF
>.|.|TRBJ2-5|TRBV9
TGTGCCAGCAGCGTAGGAGATGTTGGAGAGACCCAGTACTTC
CASSVGDVGETQYF
>TRBD2|.|TRBJ2-7|TRBV6-5
TGTGCCAGCACGCGAAGCGGGACCGCCTACGAGCAGTACTTC
CASTRSGTAYEQYF
>.|once|TRBJ1-4|TRBV6-4
TGTGCCAGCAGTGCCTCCGCGGGGGAAAAACTGTTTTTT
CASSASAGEKLFF
>TRBD1|.|TRBJ2-7|TRBV4-1
TGCGCCAGCAGCCTCCCGGGACAGGGGTACGAGCAGTACTTC
CASSLPGQGYEQYF
>TRBD1|.|TRBJ1-2|TRBV7-2
TGTGCCAGCAGCTTAAATCCAGGGGGGATTGAGGGCTACACCTTC
CASSLNPGGIEGYTF
>.|.|TRBJ1-2|TRBV5-4
TGTGCCAGCAGCCCGACCGGAGTCTATGGCTACACCTTC
CASSPTGVYGYTF
>TRBD1|.|TRBJ1-2|TRBV20-1
TGCAGTGGCGGACAGGGGGTGGGCTACACCTTC
CSGGQGVGYTF
>TRBD2|.|TRBJ2-3|TRBV7-8
TGTGCCAGCAGCTTAGCGCTAGCGGGGGTAGATACGCAGTATTTT
CASSLALAGVDTQYF